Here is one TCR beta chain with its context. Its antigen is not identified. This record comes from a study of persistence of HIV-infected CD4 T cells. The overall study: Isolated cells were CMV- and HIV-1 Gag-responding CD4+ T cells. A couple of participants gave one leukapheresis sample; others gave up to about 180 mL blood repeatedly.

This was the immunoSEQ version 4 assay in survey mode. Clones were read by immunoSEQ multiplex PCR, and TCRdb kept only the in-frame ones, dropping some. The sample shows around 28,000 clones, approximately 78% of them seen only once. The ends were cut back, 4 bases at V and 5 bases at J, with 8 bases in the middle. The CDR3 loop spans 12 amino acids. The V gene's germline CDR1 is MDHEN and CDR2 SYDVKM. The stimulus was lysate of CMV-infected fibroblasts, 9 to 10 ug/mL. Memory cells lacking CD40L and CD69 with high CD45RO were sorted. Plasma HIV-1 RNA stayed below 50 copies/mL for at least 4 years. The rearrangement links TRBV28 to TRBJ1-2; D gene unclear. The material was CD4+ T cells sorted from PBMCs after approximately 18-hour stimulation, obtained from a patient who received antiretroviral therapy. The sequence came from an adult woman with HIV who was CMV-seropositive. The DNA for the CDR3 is TGTGCCAGCAGTTATTCCTCTTATGGCTACACCTTC. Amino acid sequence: CASSYSSYGYTF.